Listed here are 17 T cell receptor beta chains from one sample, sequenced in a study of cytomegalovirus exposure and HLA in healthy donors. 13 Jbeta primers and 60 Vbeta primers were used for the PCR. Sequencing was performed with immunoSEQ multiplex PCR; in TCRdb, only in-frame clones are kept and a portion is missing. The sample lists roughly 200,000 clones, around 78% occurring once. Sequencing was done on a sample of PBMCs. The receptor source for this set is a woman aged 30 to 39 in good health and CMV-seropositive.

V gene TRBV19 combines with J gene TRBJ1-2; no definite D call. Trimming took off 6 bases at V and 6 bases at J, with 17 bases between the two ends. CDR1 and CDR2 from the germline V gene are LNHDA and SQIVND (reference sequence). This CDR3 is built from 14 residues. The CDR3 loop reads CASSIQLSLDGYTF. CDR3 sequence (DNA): TGTGCCAGTAGCATCCAGTTATCTCTAGATGGCTACACCTTC.

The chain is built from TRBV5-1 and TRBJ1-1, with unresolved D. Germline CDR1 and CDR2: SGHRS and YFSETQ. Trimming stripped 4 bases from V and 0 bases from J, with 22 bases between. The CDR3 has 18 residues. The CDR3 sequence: CASSESGRRLEMNTEAFF. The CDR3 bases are TGCGCCAGCAGCGAATCGGGGAGAAGGCTGGAGATGAACACTGAAGCTTTCTTT. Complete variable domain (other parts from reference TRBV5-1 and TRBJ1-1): KAGVTQTPRYLIKTRGQQVTLSCSPISGHRSVSWYQQTPGQGLQFLFEYFSETQRNKGNFPGRFSGRQFSNSRSEMNVSTLELGDSALYLCASSESGRRLEMNTEAFFGQGTRLTVV.

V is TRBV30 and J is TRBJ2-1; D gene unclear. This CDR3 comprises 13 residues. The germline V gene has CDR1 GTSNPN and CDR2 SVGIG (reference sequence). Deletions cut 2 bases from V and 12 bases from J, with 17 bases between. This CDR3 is CAWSRSSSIGQFF. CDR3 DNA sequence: TGTGCCTGGAGTCGCTCTAGTTCGATCGGGCAGTTCTTC.

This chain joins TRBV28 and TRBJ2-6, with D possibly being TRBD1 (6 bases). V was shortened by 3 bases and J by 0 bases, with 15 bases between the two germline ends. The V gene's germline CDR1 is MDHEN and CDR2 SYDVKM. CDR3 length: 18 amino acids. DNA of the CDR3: TGTGCCAGCAGTTTGGCAGGGGCCGCTATCTCTGGGGCCAACGTCCTGACTTTC. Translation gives CASSLAGAAISGANVLTF. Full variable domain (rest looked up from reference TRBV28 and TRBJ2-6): DVKVTQSSRYLVKRTGEKVFLECVQDMDHENMFWYRQDPGLGLRLIYFSYDVKMKEKGDIPEGYSVSREKKERFSLILESASTNQTSMYLCASSLAGAAISGANVLTFGAGSRLTVL.

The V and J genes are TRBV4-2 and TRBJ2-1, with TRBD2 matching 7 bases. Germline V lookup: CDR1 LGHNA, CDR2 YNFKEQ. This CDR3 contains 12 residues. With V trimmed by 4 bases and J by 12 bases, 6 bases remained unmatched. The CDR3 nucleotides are TGTGCCAGCAGCCGCCCGGGGAGGGGGCAGTTCTTC. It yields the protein CASSRPGRGQFF.

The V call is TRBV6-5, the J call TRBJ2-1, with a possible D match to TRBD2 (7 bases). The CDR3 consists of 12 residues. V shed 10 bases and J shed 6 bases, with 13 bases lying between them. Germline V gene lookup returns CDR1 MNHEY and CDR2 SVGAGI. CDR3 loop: CATGGGANEQFF. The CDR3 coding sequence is TGTGCCACAGGAGGGGGGGCCAATGAGCAGTTCTTC.

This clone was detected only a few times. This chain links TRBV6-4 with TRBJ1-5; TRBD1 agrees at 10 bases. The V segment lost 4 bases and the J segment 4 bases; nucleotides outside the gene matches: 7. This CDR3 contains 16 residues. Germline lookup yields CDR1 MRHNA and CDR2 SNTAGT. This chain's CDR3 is CASSAGDRGGNQPQHF. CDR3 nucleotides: TGTGCCAGCAGTGCCGGGGACAGGGGAGGTAATCAGCCCCAGCATTTT.

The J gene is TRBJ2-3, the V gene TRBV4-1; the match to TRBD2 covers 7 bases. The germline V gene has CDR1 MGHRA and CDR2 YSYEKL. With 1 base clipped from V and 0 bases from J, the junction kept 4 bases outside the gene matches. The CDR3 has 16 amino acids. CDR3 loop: CASSQALAASTDTQYF. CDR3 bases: TGCGCCAGCAGCCAAGCGCTAGCGGCTAGCACAGATACGCAGTATTTT.

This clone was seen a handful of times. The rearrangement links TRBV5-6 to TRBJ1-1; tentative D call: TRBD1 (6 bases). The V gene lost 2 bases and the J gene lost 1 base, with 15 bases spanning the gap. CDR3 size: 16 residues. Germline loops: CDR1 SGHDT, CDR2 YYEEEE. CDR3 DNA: TGTGCCAGCAGCTTATTATCGGGGACAACGAACACTGAAGCTTTCTTT. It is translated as CASSLLSGTTNTEAFF.

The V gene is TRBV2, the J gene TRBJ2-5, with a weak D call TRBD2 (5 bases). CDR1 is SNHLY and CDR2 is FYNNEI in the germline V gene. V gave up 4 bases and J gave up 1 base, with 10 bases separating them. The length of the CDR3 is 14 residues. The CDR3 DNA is TGTGCCAGCAGTGGAGGACTGCTCCAAGAGACCCAGTACTTC. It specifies CASSGGLLQETQYF.

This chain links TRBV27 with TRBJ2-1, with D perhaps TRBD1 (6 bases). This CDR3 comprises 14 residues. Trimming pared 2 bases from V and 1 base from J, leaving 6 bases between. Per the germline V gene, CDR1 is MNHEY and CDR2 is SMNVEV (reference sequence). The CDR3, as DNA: TGTGCCAGCAGTTTAGGACAGTCCTACAATGAGCAGTTCTTC. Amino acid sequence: CASSLGQSYNEQFF.

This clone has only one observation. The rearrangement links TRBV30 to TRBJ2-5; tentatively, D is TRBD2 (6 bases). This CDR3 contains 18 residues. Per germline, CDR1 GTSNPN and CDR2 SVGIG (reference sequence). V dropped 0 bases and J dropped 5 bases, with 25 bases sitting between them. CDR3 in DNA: TGTGCCTGGAGTGTCGGGACTCCTAAAAAGGTTCGAGAGGAGACCCAGTACTTC. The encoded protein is CAWSVGTPKKVREETQYF. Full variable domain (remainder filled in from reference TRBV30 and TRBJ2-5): SQTIHQWPATLVQPVGSPLSLECTVEGTSNPNLYWYRQAAGRGLQLLFYSVGIGQISSEVPQNLSASRPQDRQFILSSKKLLLSDSGFYLCAWSVGTPKKVREETQYFGPGTRLLVL.

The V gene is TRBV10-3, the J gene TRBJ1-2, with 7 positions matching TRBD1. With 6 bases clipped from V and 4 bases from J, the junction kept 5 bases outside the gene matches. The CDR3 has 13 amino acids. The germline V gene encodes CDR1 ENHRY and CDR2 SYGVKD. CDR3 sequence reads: CAIRVGDSYGYTF. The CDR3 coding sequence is TGTGCCATCAGGGTTGGGGACAGCTATGGCTACACCTTC.

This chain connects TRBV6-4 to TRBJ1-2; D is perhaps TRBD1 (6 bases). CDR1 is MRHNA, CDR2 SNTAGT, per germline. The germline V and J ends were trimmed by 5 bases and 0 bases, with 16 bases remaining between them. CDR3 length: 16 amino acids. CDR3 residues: CASSPGGAGTNYGYTF. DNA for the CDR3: TGTGCCAGCAGTCCCGGGGGGGCGGGAACTAACTATGGCTACACCTTC.

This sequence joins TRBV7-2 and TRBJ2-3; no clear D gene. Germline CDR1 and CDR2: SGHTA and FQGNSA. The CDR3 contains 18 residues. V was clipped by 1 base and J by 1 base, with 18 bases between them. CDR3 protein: CASSLGLDVQFGTDTQYF. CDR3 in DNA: TGTGCCAGCAGCTTAGGGCTAGACGTCCAGTTTGGCACAGATACGCAGTATTTT.

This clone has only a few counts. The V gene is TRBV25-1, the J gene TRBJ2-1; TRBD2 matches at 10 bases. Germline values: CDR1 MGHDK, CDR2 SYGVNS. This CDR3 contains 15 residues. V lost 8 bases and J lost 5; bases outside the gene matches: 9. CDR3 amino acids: CASQAGGRNHNEQFF. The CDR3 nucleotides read TGTGCCAGCCAAGCGGGGGGGCGGAATCACAATGAGCAGTTCTTC. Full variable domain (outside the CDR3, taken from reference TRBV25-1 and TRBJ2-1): EADIYQTPRYLVIGTGKKITLECSQTMGHDKMYWYQQDPGMELHLIHYSYGVNSTEKGDLSSESTVSRIRTEHFPLTLESARPSHTSQYLCASQAGGRNHNEQFFGPGTRLTVL.

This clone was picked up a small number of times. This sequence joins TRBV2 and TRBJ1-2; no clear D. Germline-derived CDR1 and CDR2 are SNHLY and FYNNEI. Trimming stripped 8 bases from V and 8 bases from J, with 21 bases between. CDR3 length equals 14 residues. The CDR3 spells CASGTRRGVVGYTF. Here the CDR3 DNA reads TGTGCCAGCGGCACCCGGCGGGGAGTGGTGGGCTACACCTTC.